The rows below give T cell receptor beta chains drawn from one sample of a study of cytomegalovirus exposure and HLA in healthy donors. The table came from immunoSEQ multiplex PCR; TCRdb's copy has only in-frame clones and leaves some out. Among 85,000 to 100,000 clones listed, approximately 72% were seen once. The sequencing input was PBMCs. The receptors originated from a man aged 40-55 years in good health and CMV-seropositive. Each CDR3 is given with its conserved first and last residue. The order of the fields is clone size, J gene, V gene, D gene, CDR3 DNA, CDR3 protein. D genes are given only for firm matches. Clone size, where shown, is once, few, many, or a class for clones that have expanded.

>-|TRBJ1-1|TRBV5-1|TRBD1
TGCGCCAGCAGCTTGGACGGACAGGGGGGCACTGAAGCTTTCTTT
CASSLDGQGGTEAFF
>-|TRBJ2-5|TRBV28|TRBD2
TGTGCCAGCAGAGGGCCGTTTGGGGGTAGCGGGAGGTTGGAGACCCAGTACTTC
CASRGPFGGSGRLETQYF
>-|TRBJ2-7|TRBV19|-
TGTGCCAGTAGTATGGGTCGGCAGGGACTCTCCTACGAGCAGTACTTC
CASSMGRQGLSYEQYF
>-|TRBJ2-5|TRBV5-1|TRBD1
TGCGCCAGCAGCTTGCTGACAGGGGGCTATGGAGAGACCCAGTACTTC
CASSLLTGGYGETQYF
>-|TRBJ2-7|TRBV6-4|-
TGTGCCAGCAGGAACTTGGCCGAGGACTACGAGCAGTACTTC
CASRNLAEDYEQYF
>-|TRBJ2-7|TRBV5-4|TRBD1
TGTGCCAGCAGCTTGGCCGGGGACAGGGGAGGCGAGCAGTACTTC
CASSLAGDRGGEQYF
>once|TRBJ2-2|TRBV9|-
TGTGCCAGCAGCGTAGCGGGGGGCAACACCGGGGAGCTGTTTTTT
CASSVAGGNTGELFF
>-|TRBJ1-5|TRBV23-1|-
TGCGCCACCGATCGGCAGCCCCAGCATTTT
CATDRQPQHF
>-|TRBJ2-1|TRBV27|TRBD2
TGTGCCAGCAGCCGCCGGGCACCGGGACTAGCGGGATATTGGGAGCAGTTCTTC
CASSRRAPGLAGYWEQFF
>once|TRBJ2-7|TRBV5-1|TRBD2
TGCGCCAGCTTCGACCCGGGACTAGCGGCGGACTACGAGCAGTACTTC
CASFDPGLAADYEQYF
>-|TRBJ1-2|TRBV2|-
TGTGCCAGCAGTCCTACTACGTATGGCTACACCTTC
CASSPTTYGYTF
>few|TRBJ1-2|TRBV4-1|TRBD1
TGCGCCAGCAGCCAGATGGACAGGACTTCTAACTATGGCTACACCTTC
CASSQMDRTSNYGYTF
>-|TRBJ1-4|TRBV19|TRBD1
TGTGCCAGCCGGGACGCAGGGGGACGGTCTAATGAAAAACTGTTTTTT
CASRDAGGRSNEKLFF
>-|TRBJ2-1|TRBV7-8|-
TGTGCCAGCAGCCCTAGGGGCTTCGAGCAGTTCTTC
CASSPRGFEQFF
>-|TRBJ2-5|TRBV2|TRBD1
TGTGCCAGCAGGCGGACAGGGGGCGTAGAGACCCAGTACTTC
CASRRTGGVETQYF
>-|TRBJ2-3|TRBV9|TRBD2
TGTGCCAGCAGCAGACTAGCGGATACGCAGTATTTT
CASSRLADTQYF
>-|TRBJ1-5|TRBV10-3|-
TGTGCCATCACGGGAGGGAGGGATCAGCCCCAGCATTTT
CAITGGRDQPQHF
>once|TRBJ2-4|TRBV6-9|-
TGTGCCAGCAGTTCAGGGCCCAAAAACATTCAGTACTTC
CASSSGPKNIQYF
>-|TRBJ1-4|TRBV5-1|TRBD1
TGCGCCAGCAGCTTACAGGGGGTTAATGAAAAACTGTTTTTT
CASSLQGVNEKLFF
>once|TRBJ2-3|TRBV9|-
TGTGCCAGCAGCGTGACACTCACAGATACGCAGTATTTT
CASSVTLTDTQYF
>-|TRBJ2-5|TRBV28|TRBD1
TGTGCCAGCTCAATTCCAGGGGGCAGAGAGACCCAGTACTTC
CASSIPGGRETQYF
>-|TRBJ2-1|TRBV29-1|TRBD1
TGCAGCGTTGAAGATCCGGGACAGGGCCCGTTCTTC
CSVEDPGQGPFF
>-|TRBJ2-2|TRBV6-8|TRBD1
TGTGCCAGCAGAGCCTACCGGACAGGGGGGGCCGGGGAGCTGTTTTTT
CASRAYRTGGAGELFF
>few|TRBJ2-1|TRBV14|TRBD2
TGTGCCAGCAGTAATAGCGGGAGCTCCTACAATGAGCAGTTCTTC
CASSNSGSSYNEQFF
>-|TRBJ2-3|TRBV5-1|TRBD2
TGCGCCAGCTCGACTAGCGGGGGTTACACAGATACGCAGTATTTT
CASSTSGGYTDTQYF
>-|TRBJ2-7|TRBV18|-
TGTGCCAGCTCACCAGAGACAGGATCCCACGAGCAGTACTTC
CASSPETGSHEQYF
>once|TRBJ2-3|TRBV7-3|-
TGTGCCAGCAGCCGCAGACTGGGCACAGATACGCAGTATTTT
CASSRRLGTDTQYF